The clone carrying this TCR beta chain was detected only a few times. Profiling relied on immunoSEQ multiplex PCR, and the TCRdb table lists in-frame clones only, not all of them. Among 12,000 or so clones listed, 65% to 85% were seen once. This entry is derived from a study of T cells after somatic rescue of genetic block. There are 19 residues in the CDR3. From germline, CDR1 is LNHDA and CDR2 SQIVND (reference sequence). J lost 1 base, V lost 6 bases, and 12 bases had no gene match. Sequenced material: peripheral blood mononuclear cells (PBMCs). This clonotype was obtained from a boy aged 10-17 years. The chain has TRBV19 and TRBJ2-2; TRBD1 matches at 12 bases. The CDR3 sequence: CASRIKPGQGAGNTGELFF. Written as DNA, the CDR3 is TGTGCCAGTAGGATTAAACCGGGACAGGGGGCGGGGAACACCGGGGAGCTGTTTTTT.